The 14 T cell receptor beta chains reported below all come from one sample, sequenced in a study of regulatory and conventional T cells in RAG deficiency. The protocol was immunoSEQ multiplex PCR, while the TCRdb copy is restricted to in-frame clones and leaves out a portion. This sample has about 20,000 clones, with 87% found just once. Regulatory T cells were sorted from blood as CD4+ CD25-high CD127-low cells. These data were also filed under a second study, of regulatory T cells. This second study says: Primers: 52 TRBV forward and 13 TRBJ reverse.

Specimen: Tregs sorted from blood. These receptors were taken from a human donor in good health.

The chain employs TRBV7-3 and TRBJ2-3, with TRBD2 identical over 13 bases. CDR3 length: 16 residues. Germline trimming cut 5 bases from V and 5 bases from J; bases unmatched to any gene: 7. Germline V gene lookup returns CDR1 SGHTA and CDR2 FQGTGA. The CDR3 spells CASSPTSGGPQDTQYF. CDR3 sequence (DNA): TGTGCCAGCAGCCCGACTAGCGGGGGGCCCCAAGATACGCAGTATTTT.

This CDR3 reads CASSPQRAETQYF. CDR3 nucleotide sequence: TGTGCCAGCTCACCACAAAGGGCAGAGACCCAGTACTTC. The V call is TRBV18, the J call TRBJ2-5; D remains ambiguous. The CDR3 totals 13 residues. The germline CDR1 and CDR2 sequences are KGHSH and LQKENI. Deletions cut 1 base from V and 4 bases from J, with 7 bases between. The full variable domain, completed using reference TRBV18 and TRBJ2-5, is NAGVMQNPRHLVRRRGQEARLRCSPMKGHSHVYWYRQLPEEGLKFMVYLQKENIIDESGMPKERFSAEFPKEGPSILRIQQVVRGDSAAYFCASSPQRAETQYFGPGTRLLVL.

This chain uses TRBV28 with TRBJ2-2; 14 nucleotides match TRBD2. The CDR3 extends over 16 amino acids. CDR1 is MDHEN and CDR2 is SYDVKM in the germline V gene. V gave up 5 bases and J gave up 13 bases; unmatched junction bases: 12. The CDR3 DNA reads as TGTGCCAGCAGTATACCGGGACTAGCGGGAGCCTACCCGCTGTTTTTT. Residues: CASSIPGLAGAYPLFF.

This chain's CDR3 is CASSISVRYNEQFF. In nucleotides, the CDR3 is TGTGCCAGTAGTATTAGCGTCCGTTACAATGAGCAGTTCTTC. The chain carries TRBV19 and TRBJ2-1; a weak D match, TRBD2 (5 bases). Looked up from germline, CDR1 is LNHDA and CDR2 is SQIVND (reference sequence). Trimming took off 3 bases at V and 4 bases at J, with 10 bases between the two ends. The CDR3 is 14 residues long.

The chain couples TRBV29-1 to TRBJ2-5, with D possibly being TRBD1 (6 bases). The CDR3 sequence is 14 residues long. The ends were cut back, 6 bases at V and 5 bases at J, with 19 bases in the middle. Germline V gene lookup returns CDR1 SQVTM and CDR2 ANQGSEA. The CDR3: CSVGRDTRGETQYF. The DNA for the CDR3 is TGCAGCGTCGGCCGGGACACCCGCGGCGAGACCCAGTACTTC.

The rearrangement joins TRBV10-3 to TRBJ1-6, with 10 nucleotides matching TRBD1. V lost 10 bases to trimming and J lost 5 bases; unmatched junction nucleotides: 5. Germline CDR1 ENHRY, CDR2 SYGVKD. This CDR3 comprises 14 residues. This CDR3 is CATRQGADNSPLHF. The CDR3 DNA reads as TGTGCCACCCGACAGGGGGCGGATAATTCACCCCTCCACTTT.

The chain is built from TRBV20-1 and TRBJ1-1; D not certain. The V end was cut by 4 bases, the J end by 4 bases, with 7 bases between. The germline V gene encodes CDR1 DFQATT and CDR2 SNEGSKA (reference sequence). CDR3 length equals 11 residues. CDR3 protein: CSAIRVTEAFF. CDR3 nucleotides: TGCAGTGCTATTAGGGTCACTGAAGCTTTCTTT.

This clone occurred once. The J gene is TRBJ2-6, the V gene TRBV19; D may be TRBD1 (5 bases). The CDR3 is 17 amino acids. Trimming pared 3 bases from V and 1 base from J, leaving 13 bases between. Germline V lookup: CDR1 LNHDA, CDR2 SQIVND (reference sequence). CDR3 sequence reads: CASSIRVSGSGANVLTF. CDR3 DNA sequence: TGTGCCAGTAGTATCAGGGTCAGTGGGTCTGGGGCCAACGTCCTGACTTTC.

This clone was observed a single time. The chain recombines TRBV5-1 with TRBJ2-7; TRBD2 might be the D (6 bases). Trimming cost V 1 base and J 6 bases, with 23 bases left between them. Germline V gene lookup returns CDR1 SGHRS and CDR2 YFSETQ. The CDR3 runs to 17 residues. CDR3 bases: TGCGCCAGCAGCTTGAAAGTAAGCACGGGACTTCTCGGCGAGCAGTACTTC. Amino acid sequence: CASSLKVSTGLLGEQYF. Full variable domain (missing parts from reference TRBV5-1 and TRBJ2-7): KAGVTQTPRYLIKTRGQQVTLSCSPISGHRSVSWYQQTPGQGLQFLFEYFSETQRNKGNFPGRFSGRQFSNSRSEMNVSTLELGDSALYLCASSLKVSTGLLGEQYFGPGTRLTVT.

The V gene is TRBV19, the J gene TRBJ2-3; 9 positions match TRBD2. V gave up 5 bases and J gave up 1 base; unmatched junction bases: 1. This CDR3 has 14 amino acids. The V gene's germline CDR1 is LNHDA and CDR2 SQIVND (reference sequence). The CDR3 region is CASSQREGTDTQYF. DNA for the CDR3: TGTGCCAGTAGTCAGCGGGAGGGCACAGATACGCAGTATTTT.

The genes are TRBV2 and TRBJ2-1, with 8 bases identical to TRBD1. Germline V gene sequence: CDR1 SNHLY, CDR2 FYNNEI. V dropped 5 bases and J dropped 0; count of bases not matched to a gene: 6. There are 16 residues in the CDR3. CDR3 DNA: TGTGCCAGCAGTAGAAACACAGGGGGCTCCTACAATGAGCAGTTCTTC. Translating it yields CASSRNTGGSYNEQFF.

The rearrangement uses TRBV5-1 and TRBJ2-3; D perhaps matches TRBD1 (6 bases). The CDR3 is 16 residues long. V was shortened by 3 bases and J by 4 bases, with 18 bases between the two germline ends. Per the germline V gene, CDR1 is SGHRS and CDR2 is YFSETQ. Here the CDR3 DNA reads TGCGCCAGCAGCTCGGCGACAGGCTTTAACGCAGATACGCAGTATTTT. As protein: CASSSATGFNADTQYF.

The chain carries TRBV11-3 and TRBJ2-1, with D perhaps assigned TRBD1 or TRBD2 (5 bases each). Deletions cut 5 bases from V and 0 bases from J, with 11 bases between. The CDR3 has 15 residues. Germline CDR1 is SGHNT and CDR2 is YENEEA. DNA of the CDR3: TGTGCCAGCAGCACCCGGGACGGCTCCTACAATGAGCAGTTCTTC. Residues: CASSTRDGSYNEQFF.

This clone has a single count. J is TRBJ2-3 and V is TRBV14; TRBD1 aligns across 8 bases. V shed 5 bases, J shed 4 bases, and the junction held 11 bases outside the gene matches. Germline assignment: CDR1 SGHDN and CDR2 FVKESK. This CDR3 is 16 amino acids long. The CDR3 DNA follows: TGTGCCAGCAGCACCCACACCGGGACAGGCCCAGATACGCAGTATTTT. It translates to CASSTHTGTGPDTQYF.